This T cell receptor beta chain was identified in a study of human T cells and chemical hapten exposure. At the level of the study: Patch tests put 0.01% DPC on the upper back, and the results were checked at 6 days. The study traced per-sample TCR yield variation mainly to small differences in pooled library volumes. Findings and caveats of the study: In comparison with controls, expanded TCRs gave rise to a significantly larger number of large CDR3 similarity clusters. Sensitizing with DPC caused no change in TCRs above 1 in 1000 frequency.

The sample holds a few counts of this clonotype. The antigen remains unidentified. TCRdb analysed the RACE reads with MiXCR anew, one entry per CDR3 protein. The table has 240,000 or so distinct CDR3 sequences, about 9% seen once. The time point denotes: pre-sensitization, week 0. The treatment: therapeutic diphenylcyclopropenone sensitization with weekly scalp DPC. The junction had 10 bases not matched to a gene; V was cut back by 5 bases and J by 6 bases. This CDR3 has 15 residues. Germline V CDR1 and CDR2: SGHVS, FNYEAQ. The chain is built from TRBV7-6 and TRBJ1-2; 9 bases agree with TRBD1. This specimen was whole blood, taken in connection with sensitization to the hapten diphenylcyclopropenone (DPC). The clonotype originates from a woman in her thirties or forties with alopecia areata. Some clones in this sample may be carry-over from other donors' samples. In DNA form, the CDR3 reads TGTGCCAGCAGCCCATACAGTCGGACAGGGGATGGCTACACCTTC. This encodes CASSPYSRTGDGYTF.